Presented here are 9 T cell receptor beta chains from one specimen sequenced in a study of T-cell reconstitution after alpha-beta-depleted transplantation in children. As it was prepared, the TCRbeta library received unique molecular identifiers. One entry per CDR3 protein, called by TCRdb with MiXCR from the PCR reads. Counted here are 500,000 to 750,000 distinct CDR3 sequences, around 27% occurring once; the ten biggest clones make up around a third. The source material was PBMCs, sampled before TCRalphabeta/CD19-depleted stem cell transplant. The receptor set was obtained from a boy in the first two years of life with Wiskott-Aldrich syndrome, due to receive a stem cell transplant.

This chain joins TRBV25-1 and TRBJ2-3, with a tentative D call TRBD1 (5 bases). Trimming removed 7 bases at V and 5 bases at J, with 7 bases between. The CDR3 sequence is 11 residues long. Germline V CDR1 and CDR2: MGHDK, SYGVNS. The CDR3 DNA follows: TGTGCCAGCACTAGGGGAGATACGCAGTATTTT. Translated: CASTRGDTQYF.

This chain links TRBV7-6 with TRBJ1-4, with 7 bases matching TRBD1. V lost 2 bases to trimming and J lost 8 bases; unmatched junction nucleotides: 11. The CDR3 runs to 16 residues. Per the germline V gene, CDR1 is SGHVS and CDR2 is FNYEAQ. CDR3 DNA: TGTGCCAGCAGCTTATCGGTCGCAAGGGGGCGGGAAAAACTGTTTTTT. Translated, it gives CASSLSVARGREKLFF.

This clonotype was observed a few times. V and J are TRBV29-1 and TRBJ2-7; the match to TRBD1 covers 7 bases. Germline V CDR1 and CDR2: SQVTM, ANQGSEA. V was pared by 1 base and J by 3 bases, with 0 bases of the junction left unmatched. CDR3 length equals 12 residues. CDR3 coding DNA: TGCAGCGTTGAAGCAGGGGGCTACGAGCAGTACTTC. Translating it yields CSVEAGGYEQYF.

The chain uses TRBV5-1 and TRBJ1-2, with D uncertain. From germline, CDR1 is SGHRS and CDR2 YFSETQ. This CDR3 contains 14 residues. Deletions cut 1 base from V and 0 bases from J, with 7 bases between. The CDR3 region has the DNA TGCGCCAGCAGCTTGAGCCTTCCTAACTATGGCTACACCTTC. This codes for CASSLSLPNYGYTF.

V gene TRBV6-1 combines with J gene TRBJ2-5; no clear D gene. Germline V gene sequence: CDR1 MNHNS, CDR2 SASEGT. The germline V and J ends were trimmed by 8 bases and 5 bases, with 12 bases remaining between them. The CDR3 has 12 residues. The CDR3 here is CASSVIVETQYF. In nucleotides, the CDR3 is TGTGCCAGCTCAGTTATTGTGGAGACCCAGTACTTC.

This clonotype was seen more than once but under ten times. The genes are TRBV5-1 and TRBJ2-7; D is uncertain. Germline lookup yields CDR1 SGHRS and CDR2 YFSETQ. Trimming took off 7 bases at V and 5 bases at J, with 16 bases between the two ends. The CDR3 runs to 13 residues. The CDR3 bases are TGCGCCAGCCGGCCAGGTACTCACCACGAGCAGTACTTC. As protein: CASRPGTHHEQYF. Drawing the rest from reference TRBV5-1 and TRBJ2-7, the complete variable domain is KAGVTQTPRYLIKTRGQQVTLSCSPISGHRSVSWYQQTPGQGLQFLFEYFSETQRNKGNFPGRFSGRQFSNSRSEMNVSTLELGDSALYLCASRPGTHHEQYFGPGTRLTVT.

V is TRBV5-5 and J is TRBJ2-5; D is ambiguous. Looked up from germline, CDR1 is SGHKS and CDR2 is YYEKEE (reference sequence). The CDR3 has 13 residues. V shed 2 bases and J shed 2 bases, with 7 bases lying between them. For the CDR3, the DNA is TGTGCCAGCAGCTTTTCCATACAAGAGACCCAGTACTTC. This encodes CASSFSIQETQYF. The whole variable domain, remainder taken from reference TRBV5-5 and TRBJ2-5, is DAGVTQSPTHLIKTRGQQVTLRCSPISGHKSVSWYQQVLGQGPQFIFQYYEKEERGRGNFPDRFSARQFPNYSSELNVNALLLGDSALYLCASSFSIQETQYFGPGTRLLVL.

The chain combines TRBV12-3 or TRBV12-4 with TRBJ2-3; a weak D match, TRBD2 (7 bases). V lost 7 bases and J 2 bases, leaving 25 bases between the germline ends. This CDR3 has 18 residues. The CDR3 DNA sequence: TGTGCCAGCACCCTAACAGGGAGGGCTAGCGGTTTCACAGATACGCAGTATTTT. Translated: CASTLTGRASGFTDTQYF.

The genes are TRBV5-1 and TRBJ1-3, with unresolved D. Germline values: CDR1 SGHRS, CDR2 YFSETQ. This CDR3 has 18 residues. Trimming removed 0 bases from V and 0 bases from J, with 16 bases in between. CDR3: CASSLAPIRGLSGNTIYF. CDR3 in DNA: TGCGCCAGCAGCTTGGCCCCAATCCGCGGGCTCTCTGGAAACACCATATATTTT.